A selection of T cell receptor beta chains follows, all from one sample in a study of T-cell memory formation after mild COVID-19. A single record per CDR3 protein comes from TCRdb applying MiXCR to the 5' RACE reads. The sample has about 210,000 distinct CDR3 sequences, 8% to 11% seen once; the top ten hold 3%. The specimen sequenced was PBMCs or a T cell subset sorted from them (not recorded which). These receptor sequences come from a man aged 18-30 years who had mild COVID-19 (a few samples of this study predate the infection). Cell type and time point are not known. The CDR3 runs from the conserved cysteine through the conserved F or W. D genes are given only for firm matches. Rows give clone size only sometimes, using once, few, many, or a class for an expanded clone.

d_call j_call v_call clone_size cdr3_nt cdr3_aa
NA TRBJ2-2 TRBV12-3/TRBV12-4 NA TGTGCCAGCAGTTCGCTAGGGAACACCGGGGAGCTGTTTTTT CASSSLGNTGELFF
NA TRBJ2-1 TRBV7-9 many TGTGCCACCCTCTCGGTGGGGGGGCGGTATGAGCAGTTCTTC CATLSVGGRYEQFF
NA TRBJ1-2 TRBV12-3/TRBV12-4 few TGTGCCAGCAGCGTGATTCAGGGATTTCATGGCTACACCTTC CASSVIQGFHGYTF
NA TRBJ1-1 TRBV5-1 many TGCGCCAGCAGCAATAGGGCGGCTGAAGCTTTCTTT CASSNRAAEAFF
NA TRBJ2-3 TRBV12-3/TRBV12-4 many TGTGCCAGCAGTCCATCCGACACAGATACGCAGTATTTT CASSPSDTDTQYF
TRBD2 TRBJ2-7 TRBV12-5 many TGTGCTAGTGGCCGTAGCGGGGGGCTCTACGAGCAGTACTTC CASGRSGGLYEQYF
NA TRBJ2-4 TRBV27 NA TGTGCCAGCAGTACGACAAGTGTCGAGGCCAAAAACATTCAGTACTTC CASSTTSVEAKNIQYF
TRBD1 TRBJ2-4 TRBV5-1 NA TGCGCCAGCAGCTTGGGCAGGGGGACATCCCAGGACATTCAGTACTTC CASSLGRGTSQDIQYF
TRBD2 TRBJ2-5 TRBV3-1 NA TGTGCCAGCAGCTGGGACTACCAGGGGACCCAGTACTTC CASSWDYQGTQYF
NA TRBJ1-1 TRBV6-2/TRBV6-3 NA TGTGCCAGCAGTTATACGGGGCCAGGGACTGAAGCTTTCTTT CASSYTGPGTEAFF
TRBD2 TRBJ2-5 TRBV30 NA TGTGCCTGGAGTTCATCCGGCGGGGGGGAGACCCAGTACTTC CAWSSSGGGETQYF
TRBD2 TRBJ2-1 TRBV24-1 many TGTGCCACCAGTGATTCGGCTAGCGGGAACAATGAGCAGTTCTTC CATSDSASGNNEQFF
NA TRBJ1-1 TRBV6-5 NA TGTGCCAGCAGTTACTCGCCGGGGTACACTGAAGCTTTCTTT CASSYSPGYTEAFF
NA TRBJ2-3 TRBV7-2 NA TGTGCCAGCAGCCCACAGTACTACAGTACAGATACGCAGTATTTT CASSPQYYSTDTQYF
NA TRBJ2-7 TRBV7-2 NA TGTGCCAGCAGCTCCAGGACCCTAACCTACGAGCAGTACTTC CASSSRTLTYEQYF
NA TRBJ2-6 TRBV2 NA TGTGCCAGCAGTGAAGCGCCCCGTGGGGCCAACGTCCTGACTTTC CASSEAPRGANVLTF
NA TRBJ2-3 TRBV12-3/TRBV12-4 once TGTGCCAGCAGGGGGTCTAGTGCCGATACGCAGTATTTT CASRGSSADTQYF
NA TRBJ1-2 TRBV12-3/TRBV12-4 NA TGTGCCAGCAGTCCGCTTCGTGGCCTCTATGGCTACACCTTC CASSPLRGLYGYTF
TRBD1 TRBJ1-1 TRBV3-1 few TGTGCCAGCAGCCTGGGCCAGGGGGAGGACACTGAAGCTTTCTTT CASSLGQGEDTEAFF
NA TRBJ2-2 TRBV5-1 few TGCGCCAGCAGCTTGGCCAGGGCAAACACCGGGGAGCTGTTTTTT CASSLARANTGELFF
NA TRBJ2-7 TRBV7-2 many TGTGCCAGCAGCCATGACCAGGGATGGGCGGGCGAGCAGTACTTC CASSHDQGWAGEQYF
NA TRBJ1-2 TRBV6-5 few TGTGCCAGCAGTTACTCGCATCAAAACTATGGCTACACCTTC CASSYSHQNYGYTF
NA TRBJ1-2 TRBV29-1 NA TGCAGCGTGGGGACGGCAGGGGACTATGGCTACACCTTC CSVGTAGDYGYTF
NA TRBJ2-7 TRBV30 NA TGTGCCTGGAGTGTATTACGGAGTCAGTACTTC CAWSVLRSQYF
NA TRBJ2-1 TRBV7-7 NA TGTGCCACCCGTTCGGTGACCTCCTACAATGAGCAGTTCTTC CATRSVTSYNEQFF
NA TRBJ2-5 TRBV5-6 NA TGTGCCAGCAGCTTACTAGAAGAGACCCAGTACTTC CASSLLEETQYF
NA TRBJ1-5 TRBV7-2 few TGTGCCAGCAGCTTAGGGAGGGTATGGAGCCAGCCCCAGCATTTT CASSLGRVWSQPQHF
TRBD2 TRBJ2-5 TRBV9 few TGTGCCAGCAGCCCTCGACTAGCCCAAGAGACCCAGTACTTC CASSPRLAQETQYF
TRBD2 TRBJ2-2 TRBV24-1 few TGTGCCACCAGTGATTGGCCTCGGACTAGCGGGGGGTTGAACACCGGGGAGCTGTTTTTT CATSDWPRTSGGLNTGELFF
TRBD2 TRBJ2-4 TRBV6-5 few TGTGCCAGCAGTACTAGCGGGCTAAACATTCAGTACTTC CASSTSGLNIQYF
TRBD1 TRBJ1-5 TRBV6-5 few TGTGCCAGCAGCCCCCGGGGACAGGGGGTTCAGCCCCAGCATTTT CASSPRGQGVQPQHF
NA TRBJ1-1 TRBV20-1 NA TGCAGTGCTAGAGCCGATAACACTGAAGCTTTCTTT CSARADNTEAFF
TRBD1 TRBJ2-3 TRBV28 many TGTGCCAGCATAAGAGGGGGCTGGGATACGCAGTATTTT CASIRGGWDTQYF
NA TRBJ1-2 TRBV28 NA TGTGCCAGCGGGGGACTTTCCGCCGGTGGCTACACCTTC CASGGLSAGGYTF
TRBD2 TRBJ2-1 TRBV20-1 NA TGCAGTGCTAGCCTGGCGGGGGGGCCGAATGAGCAGTTCTTC CSASLAGGPNEQFF
NA TRBJ2-6 TRBV6-5 NA TGTGCCAGCCAGAGCTCTGGGGCCAACGTCCTGACTTTC CASQSSGANVLTF
NA TRBJ2-7 TRBV7-9 NA TGTGCCAGCAGCTTATCTATCACCGGGGCAACTGAGCAGTACTTC CASSLSITGATEQYF
TRBD2 TRBJ2-1 TRBV12-3/TRBV12-4 NA TGTGCCAGCCGGGGGGGCGGGACCGCCCTTCACTACAATGAGCAGTTCTTC CASRGGGTALHYNEQFF
NA TRBJ1-1 TRBV12-3/TRBV12-4 NA TGTGCCAGCAGTTTTATAGCTGGATACAAGGCGGCTGAAGCTTTCTTT CASSFIAGYKAAEAFF
TRBD1 TRBJ2-3 TRBV4-1 NA TGCGCCAGCAGCCAGCAGGGGGCGAGGGCAGATACGCAGTATTTT CASSQQGARADTQYF
NA TRBJ2-2 TRBV24-1 few TGTGCCACCAGTGATGGTTGGGGGGAGCTGTTTTTT CATSDGWGELFF
TRBD1 TRBJ1-1 TRBV6-1 NA TGTGCCAGCAGTGCCCGGGACAGGAGCACTGAAGCTTTCTTT CASSARDRSTEAFF
NA TRBJ2-5 TRBV7-9 many TGTGCCAGCAGCTTAGTGGGGCAAGAGACCCAGTACTTC CASSLVGQETQYF
NA TRBJ2-1 TRBV2 few TGTGCCAGCAGTTTAAGGGGGACGAGTAACAATGAGCAGTTCTTC CASSLRGTSNNEQFF
NA TRBJ2-3 TRBV20-1 NA TGCAGTGCACACCAAGCGGTCCAAAGCACAGATACGCAGTATTTT CSAHQAVQSTDTQYF
NA TRBJ1-3 TRBV12-3/TRBV12-4 few TGTGCCAGCAGTCTCCTATCCAACACCATATATTTT CASSLLSNTIYF
NA TRBJ2-5 TRBV7-7 NA TGTGCCAGCAGCTTAGACGGGTCGGAGACCCAGTACTTC CASSLDGSETQYF
NA TRBJ1-4 TRBV5-1 few TGCGCCAGCAGCTTGTTCCGGGGAGGAGGCGCTAATGAAAAACTGTTTTTT CASSLFRGGGANEKLFF
NA TRBJ1-2 TRBV4-3 NA TGCGCCAGCAGCACCCGCGGGGGGCTTGGCTACACCTTC CASSTRGGLGYTF
NA TRBJ2-1 TRBV10-3 NA TGTGTCATCAGTGTTGGGATAGGGATGGTAGCTGAGCAGTTCTTC CVISVGIGMVAEQFF
NA TRBJ1-4 TRBV5-1 NA TGCGCCAGCAGCCCGACAGTCTCTAATGAAAAACTGTTTTTT CASSPTVSNEKLFF
NA TRBJ1-2 TRBV25-1 NA TGTGCCAGCAGGAAAGGGGGTTGGGATGGCTACACCTTC CASRKGGWDGYTF
TRBD2 TRBJ2-3 TRBV20-1 few TGCAGTGCTAGTACCACCCGATCAGGACTAGCGGGGTCGGCGCAGTATTTT CSASTTRSGLAGSAQYF
NA TRBJ2-7 TRBV10-3 many TGTGCCACCCGGGCTACCCTATCCTACGAGCAGTACTTC CATRATLSYEQYF
NA TRBJ2-7 TRBV6-5 few TGTGCCAGCAGTTACTCCTCGGCGGGTTCTATGGAGCAGTACTTC CASSYSSAGSMEQYF